A selection of T cell receptor beta chains follows, all from one sample in a study of radiation and T cells in renal cell carcinoma. Sequencing used immunoSEQ multiplex PCR; TCRdb keeps in-frame clones, though not all of them. This table holds 70,000 to 90,000 clones, 70% to 90% found once. Sequences were derived from blood, sampled from a patient whose treatment included radiotherapy and nephrectomy. The source of these receptors is a woman aged 50 to 60 with renal cell carcinoma. Each CDR3 is given with its conserved first and last residue. D genes are given only for firm matches. A row's size may be missing; if present it is once, few, many or a size class.

clone_size,j_call,v_call,d_call,cdr3_aa,cdr3_nt
NA,TRBJ1-1,TRBV7-3,NA,CATTVGGLNTEAFF,TGTGCCACTACGGTCGGAGGGCTGAACACTGAAGCTTTCTTT
NA,TRBJ2-6,TRBV4-1,NA,CASSQGVGTGANVLTF,TGCGCCAGCAGCCAAGGAGTGGGGACTGGGGCCAACGTCCTGACTTTC
NA,TRBJ1-1,TRBV7-2,NA,CASSRDAAKNTEAFF,TGTGCCAGCAGCCGGGACGCCGCTAAGAACACTGAAGCTTTCTTT
NA,TRBJ1-5,TRBV28,TRBD1,CASRRGTGGGNQPQHF,TGTGCCAGCAGACGAGGGACAGGGGGAGGCAATCAGCCCCAGCATTTT
NA,TRBJ2-7,TRBV9,TRBD2,CASSVTSGSYEQYF,TGTGCCAGCAGCGTGACTAGCGGGAGCTACGAGCAGTACTTC
NA,TRBJ1-5,TRBV2,NA,CASSRRLSNQPQHF,TGTGCCAGCAGTCGGAGACTGAGCAATCAGCCCCAGCATTTT
NA,TRBJ1-1,TRBV7-9,TRBD1,CASSLSGGVTEAFF,TGTGCCAGCAGCTTATCAGGGGGGGTCACTGAAGCTTTCTTT
once,TRBJ2-7,TRBV6-1,NA,CASSEAWTEEPYEQYF,TGTGCCAGCAGTGAAGCTTGGACGGAGGAGCCCTACGAGCAGTACTTC
NA,TRBJ2-5,TRBV6-4,TRBD1,CASSAGTGIQETQYF,TGTGCCAGCAGTGCTGGGACAGGGATCCAAGAGACCCAGTACTTC
once,TRBJ2-7,TRBV7-9,NA,CASSLGDLWEQYF,TGTGCCAGCAGCCTCGGGGATTTATGGGAGCAGTACTTC
NA,TRBJ1-1,TRBV5-1,TRBD1,CASSPDRDTEAFF,TGCGCCAGCAGCCCGGACAGGGACACTGAAGCTTTCTTT
once,TRBJ1-2,TRBV5-6,NA,CASSLDPYGYTF,TGTGCCAGCAGCTTGGATCCGTATGGCTACACCTTC
NA,TRBJ1-5,TRBV10-3,NA,CAISESVSSNQPQHF,TGTGCCATCAGTGAGTCGGTCAGCTCCAATCAGCCCCAGCATTTT
once,TRBJ2-7,TRBV4-3,TRBD2,CASSQGEAGDEQYF,TGCGCCAGCAGCCAAGGTGAGGCGGGGGACGAGCAGTACTTC
few,TRBJ1-2,TRBV20-1,NA,CSARVLYGYTF,TGCAGTGCTAGAGTCCTCTATGGCTACACCTTC
NA,TRBJ2-3,TRBV10-1,TRBD1,CASSRDREADTQYF,TGCGCCAGCAGTCGGGACAGGGAAGCAGATACGCAGTATTTT
NA,TRBJ1-5,TRBV7-2,NA,CASSLAGPYMPSQPQHF,TGTGCCAGCAGCCTGGCAGGGCCCTATATGCCAAGTCAGCCCCAGCATTTT
NA,TRBJ2-1,TRBV5-4,NA,CASSLGDSSREQFF,TGTGCCAGCAGCTTGGGGGATAGCTCCCGGGAGCAGTTCTTC
NA,TRBJ2-1,TRBV6-6,TRBD2,CASSYSGGRTRNEQFF,TGTGCCAGCAGTTACAGCGGGGGGAGAACGCGGAATGAGCAGTTCTTC
NA,TRBJ1-2,TRBV10-2,NA,CASTSLEGDTKAPYYGYTF,TGCGCCAGCACTTCCTTGGAGGGGGATACAAAGGCCCCCTACTATGGCTACACCTTC
NA,TRBJ2-5,TRBV18,NA,CASSPGGQETQYF,TGTGCCAGCTCACCAGGAGGGCAAGAGACCCAGTACTTC
NA,TRBJ1-5,TRBV5-1,NA,CASSGGSNQPQHF,TGCGCCAGCAGTGGCGGAAGCAATCAGCCCCAGCATTTT
NA,TRBJ1-6,TRBV7-2,NA,CASSLAQGNNSPLHF,TGTGCCAGCAGCTTAGCCCAGGGGAATAATTCACCCCTCCACTTT
NA,TRBJ2-1,TRBV4-3,TRBD1,CASSQDPGQGDEQFF,TGCGCCAGCAGCCAAGATCCGGGCCAGGGGGACGAGCAGTTCTTC
once,TRBJ2-7,TRBV4-2,NA,CASRRDSSYEQYF,TGTGCCAGCAGGAGGGACTCCTCCTACGAGCAGTACTTC
NA,TRBJ1-1,TRBV11-2,NA,CASSPSWVTEAFF,TGTGCCAGCAGCCCAAGTTGGGTAACTGAAGCTTTCTTT
NA,TRBJ2-1,TRBV11-2,NA,CASSLPLNEQFF,TGTGCCAGCAGCTTACCTCTGAATGAGCAGTTCTTC
NA,TRBJ1-3,TRBV28,TRBD1,CASSPSGTGVNTIYF,TGTGCCAGCAGTCCGTCCGGGACAGGGGTGAACACCATATATTTT
few,TRBJ1-5,TRBV27,TRBD1,CASSLGTGPYQPQHF,TGTGCCAGCAGTTTAGGGACAGGGCCCTATCAGCCCCAGCATTTT
NA,TRBJ1-4,TRBV4-2,NA,CASSQVSQTQDEKLFF,TGTGCCAGCAGCCAAGTATCGCAGACTCAAGATGAAAAACTGTTTTTT
NA,TRBJ1-1,TRBV6-6,NA,CASITPSGTEAFF,TGTGCCAGCATCACCCCGTCAGGTACTGAAGCTTTCTTT
few,TRBJ1-2,TRBV27,NA,CASSLSGYGYTF,TGTGCCAGCAGTTTAAGTGGCTATGGCTACACCTTC
NA,TRBJ1-1,TRBV4-3,NA,CASRYGARGTEAFF,TGCGCCAGCAGATATGGGGCTAGGGGGACTGAAGCTTTCTTT
NA,TRBJ2-2,TRBV5-1,NA,CASSLEGLTTTGELFF,TGCGCCAGCAGCTTGGAGGGCCTAACCACGACCGGGGAGCTGTTTTTT
NA,TRBJ1-4,TRBV19,NA,CASQDATNEKLFF,TGTGCCAGTCAGGATGCAACTAATGAAAAACTGTTTTTT
NA,TRBJ2-7,TRBV6-5,TRBD2,CASPALGLAAYEQYF,TGTGCCAGCCCCGCCCTAGGGCTAGCGGCCTACGAGCAGTACTTC
NA,TRBJ1-4,TRBV2,NA,CASSPRTTNEKLFF,TGTGCCAGCAGCCCTAGAACCACAAATGAAAAACTGTTTTTT
NA,TRBJ2-6,TRBV6-5,NA,CASSARGPGANVLTF,TGTGCCAGCAGTGCAAGGGGCCCCGGGGCCAACGTCCTGACTTTC
NA,TRBJ1-1,TRBV5-6,NA,CASSLGGDWTEAFF,TGTGCCAGCAGCTTGGGAGGGGATTGGACTGAAGCTTTCTTT
NA,TRBJ1-4,TRBV6-1,NA,CASSESPGATNEKLFF,TGTGCCAGCAGTGAAAGCCCGGGGGCAACTAATGAAAAACTGTTTTTT
NA,TRBJ2-7,TRBV7-8,TRBD2,CASSGGAGENEQYF,TGTGCCAGCAGCGGAGGTGCGGGGGAGAACGAGCAGTACTTC
few,TRBJ1-1,TRBV6-1,NA,CASSDPGRFEAFF,TGTGCCAGCAGTGACCCCGGTCGGTTTGAAGCTTTCTTT
NA,TRBJ2-1,TRBV19,TRBD2,CASRVAGVDEQFF,TGTGCCAGTAGAGTCGCGGGGGTCGATGAGCAGTTCTTC
NA,TRBJ1-5,TRBV30,NA,CAWSVGAIRNQPQHF,TGTGCCTGGAGTGTAGGGGCAATTCGCAATCAGCCCCAGCATTTT
NA,TRBJ2-2,TRBV7-9,NA,CASSQGQTNTGELFF,TGTGCCAGCAGCCAAGGACAGACGAACACCGGGGAGCTGTTTTTT
NA,TRBJ1-6,TRBV9,NA,CASSVEMANSPLHF,TGTGCCAGCAGCGTAGAGATGGCCAATTCACCCCTCCACTTT
NA,TRBJ1-1,TRBV29-1,NA,CSVESGTEAFF,TGCAGCGTTGAATCGGGCACTGAAGCTTTCTTT
NA,TRBJ1-5,TRBV9,NA,CASSPLPSGEWPQHF,TGTGCCAGCAGCCCCCTGCCGTCGGGGGAGTGGCCCCAGCATTTT
NA,TRBJ2-5,TRBV6-5,NA,CAIKQAGQETQYF,TGTGCCATAAAGCAGGCGGGGCAAGAGACCCAGTACTTC
once,TRBJ2-7,TRBV6-5,NA,CASSYRQAYEQYF,TGTGCCAGCAGTTACCGACAGGCCTACGAGCAGTACTTC
NA,TRBJ1-4,TRBV5-4,NA,CASSLAGPNEKLFF,TGTGCCAGCAGCTTGGCGGGGCCTAATGAAAAACTGTTTTTT
once,TRBJ2-5,TRBV15,NA,CATSRDRAEETQYF,TGTGCCACCAGCAGAGATCGGGCGGAAGAGACCCAGTACTTC
NA,TRBJ1-5,TRBV28,NA,CASSLTHGPQHF,TGTGCCAGCAGTTTAACTCATGGGCCCCAGCATTTT
NA,TRBJ2-7,TRBV6-5,NA,CASSRKGGPPYEQYF,TGTGCCAGCAGTCGCAAGGGGGGTCCCCCGTACGAGCAGTACTTC
NA,TRBJ2-3,TRBV7-9,TRBD2,CASSPMLSSGSTDTQYF,TGTGCCAGCAGCCCCATGTTGAGTAGCGGGAGCACAGATACGCAGTATTTT
NA,TRBJ2-3,TRBV28,TRBD1,CASSSPGQIYTDTQYF,TGTGCCAGCAGTTCTCCGGGACAGATTTACACAGATACGCAGTATTTT
NA,TRBJ1-5,TRBV2,TRBD1,CASSQDRGGGQPQHF,TGTGCCAGCAGCCAGGACAGGGGAGGCGGTCAGCCCCAGCATTTT
NA,TRBJ1-3,TRBV10-3,NA,CAISGRNSGNTIYF,TGTGCCATCAGTGGTCGTAATTCTGGAAACACCATATATTTT
NA,TRBJ1-1,TRBV7-2,NA,CASSKGRGEPLEAFF,TGTGCCAGCAGCAAGGGCCGAGGGGAACCCCTTGAAGCTTTCTTT
NA,TRBJ2-6,TRBV7-6,NA,CASSTGLFSSGANVLTF,TGTGCCAGCAGCACGGGTCTGTTCAGCTCTGGGGCCAACGTCCTGACTTTC